Shown below are 16 T cell receptor beta chains from a single sample sequenced in a study of shared clonotypes between healthy human individuals. Data came from immunoSEQ multiplex PCR; TCRdb stores just in-frame clones and leaves some out. The table has about 2 million clones, about 95% seen once. The sample was naive CD4+ T cells sorted from blood. Noted subset: CD45RA+ positively selected. These receptors were collected from a man aged 18 to 30 in good health.

Notes on this clone: This may be a read error: a much more frequent sequence differs by one nucleotide. This specimen includes other DNA sequences encoding the same CDR3. In DNA form, the CDR3 reads TGCGCCAGCAGCTTTACAGAGTACACTGAAGCTTTCTTT. This gives the protein CASSFTEYTEAFF. This sequence joins TRBV5-1 and TRBJ1-1; D gene ambiguous. The CDR3 runs to 13 residues. Germline V gene lookup returns CDR1 SGHRS and CDR2 YFSETQ. Trimming took 2 bases from V and 3 from J, leaving 8 bases between them.

This clone was counted at least ten times. This same CDR3 is encoded by further DNA sequences in the sample. The chain employs TRBV5-6 and TRBJ2-7, with TRBD1 matching 8 bases. Trimming cost V 0 bases and J 4 bases; bases outside gene matches: 3. The CDR3 is 14 amino acids. Germline loops: CDR1 SGHDT, CDR2 YYEEEE. CDR3 protein: CASSLVDRVYEQYF. The CDR3 DNA follows: TGTGCCAGCAGCTTGGTGGACAGGGTGTACGAGCAGTACTTC.

This chain uses TRBV5-1 with TRBJ2-2; D remains unclear. There are 17 residues in the CDR3. Germline-derived CDR1 and CDR2 are SGHRS and YFSETQ. V shed 0 bases and J shed 1 base, with 13 bases lying between them. CDR3 sequence (DNA): TGCGCCAGCAGCTTGGCAGCAGTGGCAGGGAACACCGGGGAGCTGTTTTTT. Its protein product is CASSLAAVAGNTGELFF. The full variable domain, with the rest looked up from reference TRBV5-1 and TRBJ2-2, is KAGVTQTPRYLIKTRGQQVTLSCSPISGHRSVSWYQQTPGQGLQFLFEYFSETQRNKGNFPGRFSGRQFSNSRSEMNVSTLELGDSALYLCASSLAAVAGNTGELFFGEGSRLTVL.

As concerns this clone: The identical CDR3 is also encoded by other nucleotide sequences in the sample. The V and J genes are TRBV5-1 and TRBJ2-3; possible D gene TRBD2, 5 bases. CDR3 size: 15 residues. The ends were cut back, 1 base at V and 3 bases at J, with 12 bases in the middle. CDR1 SGHRS and CDR2 YFSETQ come from the germline V gene. Here the CDR3 DNA reads TGCGCCAGCAGCTTGTCCGGGGTTGGTACAGATACGCAGTATTTT. It encodes CASSLSGVGTDTQYF.

The chain carries TRBV2 and TRBJ2-1, with TRBD1 as a possible D gene (5 bases). This CDR3 is built from 12 residues. CDR1 is SNHLY, CDR2 FYNNEI, per germline. The V and J ends lost 3 bases and 9 bases respectively, with 9 bases between them. The CDR3 spells CASSDQGGEQFF. CDR3 sequence (DNA): TGTGCCAGCAGTGATCAGGGTGGTGAGCAGTTCTTC. Based on the CDR3 plus reference TRBV2 and TRBJ2-1, the full variable domain is EPEVTQTPSHQVTQMGQEVILRCVPISNHLYFYWYRQILGQKVEFLVSFYNNEISEKSEIFDDQFSVERPDGSNFTLKIRSTKLEDSAMYFCASSDQGGEQFFGPGTRLTVL.

V and J are TRBV18 and TRBJ2-7, with D hard to call. The CDR3 length is 14 residues. V was pared by 8 bases and J by 3 bases, with 17 bases between. Germline CDR1 reads KGHSH; CDR2 reads LQKENI. The CDR3 region is CASSQVPLLYEQYF. The CDR3 DNA follows: TGTGCCAGCAGCCAAGTTCCGCTGCTCTACGAGCAGTACTTC.

This chain joins TRBV5-1 and TRBJ2-7; the match to TRBD2 covers 8 bases. The CDR3 length is 15 residues. The junction had 10 bases not matched to a gene; V was cut back by 4 bases and J by 4 bases. Germline V gene sequence: CDR1 SGHRS, CDR2 YFSETQ. CDR3 protein: CASSLERGKVYEQYF. The CDR3 DNA sequence: TGCGCCAGCAGCCTTGAGCGGGGGAAGGTATACGAGCAGTACTTC.

The chain carries TRBV6-1 and TRBJ2-3, with 7 bases fitting TRBD2. The ends lost 4 bases at V and 3 bases at J; junction bases unmatched: 4. Germline V lookup: CDR1 MNHNS, CDR2 SASEGT. The CDR3 spans 14 residues. CDR3 in amino acids: CASSAPGGTDTQYF. DNA of the CDR3: TGTGCCAGCAGTGCCCCCGGGGGGACAGATACGCAGTATTTT.

The J gene is TRBJ1-1, the V gene TRBV4-3, with D unresolved. The CDR3 is 17 amino acids. V lost 4 bases, J lost 2 bases, and 20 bases lay in between. The germline V gene has CDR1 LGHNA and CDR2 YSLEER. The CDR3 bases are TGCGCCAGCAGCCCCTTCCCCGAACAGAGAGATAACACTGAAGCTTTCTTT. Protein product: CASSPFPEQRDNTEAFF.

The V gene is TRBV11-2, the J gene TRBJ2-3; D is unresolved. From germline, CDR1 is SGHAT and CDR2 FQNNGV. This CDR3 comprises 14 residues. Trimming took 4 bases from V and 0 from J, leaving 8 bases between them. The chain's CDR3 is CASSSRVSTDTQYF. The CDR3, as DNA: TGTGCCAGCAGCTCCCGCGTTAGCACAGATACGCAGTATTTT.

The rearrangement uses TRBV7-2 and TRBJ2-7; 8 bases map to TRBD1. Germline values: CDR1 SGHTA, CDR2 FQGNSA. The CDR3 is 15 amino acids. V lost 5 bases, J lost 3 bases, and 9 bases stayed unmatched. Written as DNA, the CDR3 is TGTGCCAGCAGCGTAGACAGGGGTAATTACTACGAGCAGTACTTC. Protein product: CASSVDRGNYYEQYF.

The chain uses TRBV15 and TRBJ2-1; 12 nucleotides agree with TRBD2. Looked up from germline, CDR1 is LNHNV and CDR2 is YYDKDF (reference sequence). The CDR3 extends over 17 amino acids. Losses at the gene ends were 1 base for V and 7 bases for J; bases not matched to a gene: 8. CDR3 in amino acids: CATSRGASGRGWNEQFF. As DNA, the CDR3 is TGTGCCACCAGCAGAGGGGCTAGCGGGAGGGGGTGGAATGAGCAGTTCTTC. Full variable domain (remainder filled in from reference TRBV15 and TRBJ2-1): DAMVIQNPRYQVTQFGKPVTLSCSQTLNHNVMYWYQQKSSQAPKLLFHYYDKDFNNEADTPDNFQSRRPNTSFCFLDIRSPGLGDTAMYLCATSRGASGRGWNEQFFGPGTRLTVL.

The chain joins TRBV11-2 to TRBJ1-1; D is perhaps TRBD1 (5 bases). V was pared by 1 base and J by 7 bases, with 10 bases between. Germline loops: CDR1 SGHAT, CDR2 FQNNGV. The CDR3 has 13 residues. CDR3 DNA sequence: TGTGCCAGCAGCTTAGGACAGCCGCATGAAGCTTTCTTT. Protein sequence: CASSLGQPHEAFF.

The gene calls are TRBV5-1 and TRBJ2-5, with 7 bases fitting TRBD1. J gave up 1 base and V 1 base, and 7 bases lay outside the gene matches. This CDR3 comprises 16 residues. Germline V gene data show CDR1 as SGHRS and CDR2 as YFSETQ. The CDR3 DNA reads as TGCGCCAGCAGCTTGTCCTTACAGGGGCTCCAAGAGACCCAGTACTTC. Residues: CASSLSLQGLQETQYF.

This chain uses TRBV9 with TRBJ2-2, with a weak D call TRBD1 (6 bases). The germline V and J ends were trimmed by 1 base and 6 bases, with 13 bases remaining between them. There are 15 residues in the CDR3. Looked up from germline, CDR1 is SGDLS and CDR2 is YYNGEE. In nucleotides, the CDR3 is TGTGCCAGCAGCGTATCTCAGGGGTCTGCCGGGGAGCTGTTTTTT. Translation: CASSVSQGSAGELFF. Variable domain in full (rest from reference TRBV9 and TRBJ2-2): DSGVTQTPKHLITATGQRVTLRCSPRSGDLSVYWYQQSLDQGLQFLIQYYNGEERAKGNILERFSAQQFPDLHSELNLSSLELGDSALYFCASSVSQGSAGELFFGEGSRLTVL.

With regard to this clone: The same CDR3 is also encoded by other DNA sequences in this sample. The V call is TRBV19, the J call TRBJ1-5; D may be TRBD1 (6 bases). The CDR3 sequence is 15 residues long. Germline assignment: CDR1 LNHDA and CDR2 SQIVND (reference sequence). V was pared by 4 bases and J by 3 bases, with 13 bases between. CDR3 nucleotide sequence: TGTGCCAGTAGTACACCTGGACAGATCAATCAGCCCCAGCATTTT. Translation gives CASSTPGQINQPQHF.